Below, 7 T cell receptor beta chains from the same sample are listed, as sequenced in a study of T-cell memory formation after mild COVID-19. TCRdb re-called the 5' RACE reads through MiXCR, storing one row per CDR3 protein. The sample contains fewer than 650,000 distinct CDR3 sequences, about 20% of which appear only once. Sequencing was done on a sample of PBMCs or a T cell subset sorted from them (not recorded which). These receptors originate from an adult woman who had mild COVID-19 (a few samples of this study predate the infection). Cell type and time point are not known.

This clonotype occurred many times. The J gene is TRBJ2-3, the V gene TRBV20-1; a possible D gene is TRBD1 (5 bases). Trimming removed 5 bases from V and 2 bases from J, with 8 bases in between. The germline gives CDR1 DFQATT, CDR2 SNEGSKA (reference sequence). This CDR3 is 12 amino acids long. CDR3 coding DNA: TGCAGTGCTGCCAGGGACACAGATACGCAGTATTTT. This sequence encodes CSAARDTDTQYF.

This clonotype was counted only a few times. The chain couples TRBV12-3 or TRBV12-4 to TRBJ2-7; D remains ambiguous. The CDR3 is made up of 13 amino acids. Trimming took 3 bases from V and 3 from J, leaving 9 bases between them. The CDR3 loop reads CASSFSRYYEQYF. The CDR3, as DNA: TGTGCCAGCAGTTTTTCTAGGTACTACGAGCAGTACTTC.

The chain couples TRBV20-1 to TRBJ2-1, with 7 nucleotides matching TRBD2. The CDR3 runs 17 residues. Germline V CDR1 and CDR2: DFQATT, SNEGSKA (reference sequence). The V and J ends lost 0 bases and 8 bases, in that order; junction bases with no gene match: 16. The CDR3 DNA sequence: TGCAGTGCTAGAGATGGGCCGGGACTATCTCACGTCGATGAGCAGTTCTTC. Translated, it gives CSARDGPGLSHVDEQFF.

This chain connects TRBV12-3 or TRBV12-4 to TRBJ1-2; D call uncertain. V was clipped by 4 bases and J by 8 bases, with 11 bases between them. This CDR3 is 12 amino acids long. The CDR3 DNA follows: TGTGCCAGCAGTTGGGAGGGATACGGCTACACCTTC. This codes for CASSWEGYGYTF.

The V and J genes are TRBV5-6 and TRBJ2-5; TRBD2 is a possible D gene (5 bases). Germline loops: CDR1 SGHDT, CDR2 YYEEEE. V lost 1 base to trimming and J lost 5 bases, with 9 bases between them. The CDR3 is 13 residues long. CDR3 sequence: CASSLRTGETQYF. The CDR3 DNA sequence: TGTGCCAGCAGCTTGCGGACGGGGGAGACCCAGTACTTC. Variable domain in full (rest from reference TRBV5-6 and TRBJ2-5): DAGVTQSPTHLIKTRGQQVTLRCSPKSGHDTVSWYQQALGQGPQFIFQYYEEEERQRGNFPDRFSGHQFPNYSSELNVNALLLGDSALYLCASSLRTGETQYFGPGTRLLVL.

This clonotype was observed a handful of times. The gene calls are TRBV9 and TRBJ2-4, with a tentative D call TRBD2 (6 bases). The ends were cut back, 0 bases at V and 8 bases at J, with 12 bases in the middle. This CDR3 has 14 amino acids. Germline CDR1 reads SGDLS; CDR2 reads YYNGEE. CDR3: CASSVAPEGDIQYF. For the CDR3, the DNA is TGTGCCAGCAGCGTAGCCCCGGAGGGAGACATTCAGTACTTC.

This clonotype has only a few counts. The rearrangement joins TRBV7-9 to TRBJ2-3; tentative D call: TRBD1 (6 bases). The CDR3 covers 12 residues. Trimming took off 5 bases at V and 7 bases at J, with 10 bases between the two ends. Per the germline V gene, CDR1 is SEHNR and CDR2 is FQNEAQ (reference sequence). CDR3 sequence: CASSLRGNTQYF. DNA for the CDR3: TGTGCCAGCAGCCTGAGGGGGAATACGCAGTATTTT. Looking up the rest from reference TRBV7-9 and TRBJ2-3 gives the full variable domain: DTGVSQNPRHKITKRGQNVTFRCDPISEHNRLYWYRQTLGQGPEFLTYFQNEAQLEKSRLLSDRFSAERPKGSFSTLEIQRTEQGDSAMYLCASSLRGNTQYFGPGTRLTVL.